Shown below are 16 T cell receptor beta chains from a single sample sequenced in a study of post-analysis software for immune sequencing data (dated by TCRdb to between 2014 and 2017). Broader findings and caveats from the paper: Significantly higher frequencies in patients than in controls were found for five TRBV segments, including TRBV5-6, TRBV5-1 and TRBV20-1.

What these receptors recognize is not known. The library was built by means of PCR. TCRdb lists the instrument as Illumina HiSeq 2500. Unique molecular identifiers were incorporated into TCR beta cDNA libraries to reduce PCR and sequencing biases. In-frame beta chains were kept once TCRdb had trimmed the public reads at Q25 with fastp and called clones with MiXCR. Here each entry gathers all rows of one CDR3 protein and keeps the most common genes and DNA. A total of fewer than 600,000 distinct CDR3 sequences appear in this sample, roughly 45% of them only once. The top ten clones comprise over 10% of the sample. The sample taken for sequencing was blood. The receptor source for this set is a girl between 5 and 17 years old with multiple sclerosis.

V gene TRBV7-9 combines with J gene TRBJ2-7; TRBD2 matches 10 bases. This CDR3 has 15 amino acids. Germline loops: CDR1 SEHNR, CDR2 FQNEAQ (reference sequence). With V trimmed by 1 base and J by 2 bases, 2 bases remained unmatched. DNA for the CDR3: TGTGCCAGCAGCTTAGTAGGGACTAGCGCCTACGAGCAGTACTTC. This codes for CASSLVGTSAYEQYF.

This clonotype was seen a handful of times. This may stem from a read error, because a much larger clone lies one nucleotide away. The chain couples TRBV9 to TRBJ2-1, with TRBD1 as a possible D gene (5 bases). Trimming took 4 bases from V and 4 from J, leaving 6 bases between them. The CDR3 totals 12 residues. From germline, CDR1 is SGDLS and CDR2 YYNGEE. The CDR3 region is CASSKGYNEQFF. The DNA of the CDR3 is TGTGCCAGCAGCAAGGGGTACAATGAGCAGTTCTTC.

This clonotype came up a few times. The chain carries TRBV3-1 and TRBJ2-7, with D possibly matching TRBD2 (6 bases). The V gene lost 3 bases and the J gene lost 3 bases, with 18 bases spanning the gap. The germline CDR1 and CDR2 sequences are LGHDT and YNNKEL (reference sequence). The CDR3 has 16 residues. In nucleotides, the CDR3 is TGTGCCAGCAGCCACCCAATAGGAGGGTTAATCTACGAGCAGTACTTC. Translating gives CASSHPIGGLIYEQYF.

There are a few counts of this clonotype. The genes are TRBV7-9 and TRBJ2-7, with 10 bases that match TRBD2. CDR1 SEHNR and CDR2 FQNEAQ come from the germline V gene (reference sequence). This CDR3 region has 17 residues. V shed 4 bases and J 5 bases; nucleotides not matched to a gene: 14. In DNA form, the CDR3 reads TGTGCCAGCAGCTCGGCTCGGGCTAGCGGGAGTCTGGACGAGCAGTACTTC. This sequence encodes CASSSARASGSLDEQYF.

This clonotype was counted a few times. V gene TRBV6-5 combines with J gene TRBJ2-7; D could derive from TRBD1 or TRBD2 (5 bases each). Trimming left V 6 bases short and J 3 bases short, with 6 bases between. The CDR3 length is 11 residues. The V gene's germline CDR1 is MNHEY and CDR2 SVGAGI. The CDR3 loop reads CASRRGYEQYF. CDR3 DNA sequence: TGTGCCAGCAGGAGGGGCTACGAGCAGTACTTC.

The V call is TRBV25-1, the J call TRBJ2-3, with TRBD1 matching over 7 bases. The trim removed 0 bases at V and 2 bases at J, leaving 14 bases unmatched. CDR1 is MGHDK and CDR2 is SYGVNS in the germline V gene. The CDR3 sequence is 19 residues long. DNA for the CDR3: TGTGCCAGCAGTGAATACGTCGTGTGGGGACAGCGCTCCACAGATACGCAGTATTTT. Translation: CASSEYVVWGQRSTDTQYF.

The chain has TRBV7-2 and TRBJ1-5; D is undetermined. The V gene lost 1 base and the J gene lost 7 bases, with 8 bases spanning the gap. CDR3 length equals 13 residues. Germline V gene sequence: CDR1 SGHTA, CDR2 FQGNSA. The CDR3 is CASSLGAAQPQHF. The CDR3 DNA sequence: TGTGCCAGCAGCTTAGGGGCAGCCCAGCCCCAGCATTTT. Full variable domain (missing parts from reference TRBV7-2 and TRBJ1-5): GAGVSQSPSNKVTEKGKDVELRCDPISGHTALYWYRQSLGQGLEFLIYFQGNSAPDKSGLPSDRFSAERTGGSVSTLTIQRTQQEDSAVYLCASSLGAAQPQHFGDGTRLSIL.

The J gene is TRBJ2-5, the V gene TRBV4-1, with D perhaps matching TRBD2 (5 bases). V lost 4 bases and J lost 5, with 14 bases in between. Per the germline V gene, CDR1 is MGHRA and CDR2 is YSYEKL. The CDR3 totals 14 residues. The CDR3 reads CASSPSAGRETQYF. The DNA of the CDR3 is TGCGCCAGCAGCCCCTCGGCGGGCAGGGAGACCCAGTACTTC.

The table lists this clonotype with a few counts. V is TRBV29-1 and J is TRBJ2-1; 7 positions match TRBD1. The CDR3 runs 14 residues. V gave up 3 bases and J gave up 3 bases; unmatched junction bases: 5. Germline V gene data show CDR1 as SQVTM and CDR2 as ANQGSEA. The CDR3 loop is CSVERGQSYNEQFF. CDR3 sequence (DNA): TGCAGCGTTGAGAGGGGGCAAAGCTACAATGAGCAGTTCTTC.

This chain connects TRBV20-1 to TRBJ2-1; 12 positions agree with TRBD2. This CDR3 is 15 amino acids long. V gave up 7 bases and J gave up 2 bases; unmatched junction bases: 6. Germline V gives CDR1 DFQATT, CDR2 SNEGSKA (reference sequence). CDR3 DNA sequence: TGCAGTGTTACAGGACTAGCGGGAACCTACAATGAGCAGTTCTTC. This gives the protein CSVTGLAGTYNEQFF.

V and J are TRBV4-3 and TRBJ2-1; D may be TRBD1 (6 bases). The V end lost 5 bases, the J end lost 10 bases, and 21 bases lay between the germline ends. Germline loops: CDR1 LGHNA, CDR2 YSLEER. This CDR3 region has 15 residues. The CDR3 protein is CASSRDTVNNYEQFF. In nucleotides, the CDR3 is TGCGCCAGCAGCAGGGACACCGTAAATAACTACGAGCAGTTCTTC.

CDR3 region: CASSQVGGAGYTF. The CDR3 region has the DNA TGCGCCAGCAGCCAAGTGGGGGGTGCTGGCTACACCTTC. The chain employs TRBV4-1 and TRBJ1-2; maybe TRBD1 (5 bases). Trimming removed 1 base at V and 7 bases at J, with 10 bases between. This CDR3 is 13 amino acids long. Per the germline V gene, CDR1 is MGHRA and CDR2 is YSYEKL.

This clonotype was seen more than once but under ten times. The gene calls are TRBV10-3 and TRBJ1-4; D possibly corresponds to TRBD1 (6 bases). Trimming took 0 bases from V and 6 from J, leaving 20 bases between them. CDR3 size: 18 residues. Looked up from germline, CDR1 is ENHRY and CDR2 is SYGVKD. The CDR3 spells CAISESRGKASVDEKLFF. In DNA form, the CDR3 reads TGTGCCATCAGTGAGTCAAGGGGGAAAGCATCGGTTGATGAAAAACTGTTTTTT.

The chain couples TRBV18 to TRBJ2-3, with D tentatively TRBD1 (6 bases). Germline V gene data show CDR1 as KGHSH and CDR2 as LQKENI. V lost 3 bases and J lost 0, with 10 bases in between. This CDR3 has 15 residues. CDR3 nucleotides: TGTGCCAGCTCACCTACAGGGCCTAGCACAGATACGCAGTATTTT. It yields the protein CASSPTGPSTDTQYF.

This clonotype was counted only a few times. V usage is TRBV12-3 or TRBV12-4 and J usage is TRBJ2-7; D may be TRBD1 or TRBD2 (5 bases each). V was shortened by 4 bases and J by 7 bases, with 11 bases between the two germline ends. CDR3 length: 12 residues. The CDR3 DNA reads as TGTGCCAGCAGTTCGGGACGGTTAGAGCAGTACTTC. This codes for CASSSGRLEQYF.

This clonotype was seen once. The CDR3 is CASYGLAGDTGELFF. The CDR3, as DNA: TGCGCCAGTTATGGACTAGCGGGGGACACCGGGGAGCTGTTTTTT. The V and J genes are TRBV5-1 and TRBJ2-2; 13 bases fit TRBD2. V trimming: 8 bases; J trimming: 3 bases; junction bases outside the gene matches: 4. This CDR3 spans 15 amino acids. Germline CDR1 and CDR2: SGHRS and YFSETQ.